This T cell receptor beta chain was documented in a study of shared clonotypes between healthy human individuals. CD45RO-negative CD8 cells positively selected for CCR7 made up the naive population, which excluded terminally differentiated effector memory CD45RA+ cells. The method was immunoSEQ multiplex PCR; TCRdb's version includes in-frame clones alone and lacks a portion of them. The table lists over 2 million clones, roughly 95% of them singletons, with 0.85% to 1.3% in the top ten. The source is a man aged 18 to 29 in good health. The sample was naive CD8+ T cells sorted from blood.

CDR3 amino acids: CASSRAMGGELFF. The CDR3 nucleotides are TGTGCCAGCTCCCGGGCCATGGGCGGGGAGCTGTTTTTT. V and J are TRBV9 and TRBJ2-2; D is uncertain. Germline V CDR1 and CDR2: SGDLS, YYNGEE. Between the trimmed V and J ends, which lost 7 bases and 7 bases, there was a span of 14 bases. CDR3 length: 13 amino acids.